This T cell receptor (beta chain) derives from a study of T-cell memory formation after mild COVID-19. V shed 1 base and J shed 4 bases, with 10 bases lying between them. The CDR3 is 14 amino acids. The germline V gene has CDR1 MDHEN and CDR2 SYDVKM. From the 5' RACE reads, TCRdb called clonotypes with MiXCR, one entry per CDR3 protein. The table shows some 120,000 distinct CDR3 sequences, with more than 15% occurring only once. The chain links TRBV28 to TRBJ1-1; D is undetermined. Material for sequencing was PBMCs or a T cell subset sorted from them (not recorded which). The receptor was isolated from a man between 18 and 35 years old who had mild COVID-19 (a few samples of this study predate the infection). Cell type and time point are not known. The CDR3 DNA is TGTGCCAGCAGTTTATCCGTGGGCGGCACTGAAGCTTTCTTT. This encodes CASSLSVGGTEAFF.